This entry concerns a single T cell receptor beta chain. The sample comes from a study of control samples from healthy donors and cancer patients. The CDR3 sequence is 13 residues long. V shed 3 bases and J shed 9 bases, with 12 bases lying between them. Generated by immunoSEQ multiplex PCR, the TCRdb table keeps only in-frame clones and is missing some. The sample includes 90,000 to 150,000 clones, 87% seen only once; the top ten take about 12%. The rearrangement uses TRBV12-3 or TRBV12-4 and TRBJ1-5; D ambiguous. The receptor comes from a man younger than 45 in good health. Sequenced input: blood. DNA for the CDR3: TGTGCCAGCAGTTTCGAACTGGGTGGGCCCCAGCATTTT. This sequence encodes CASSFELGGPQHF.